Here is one T cell receptor beta chain with its context. This clonotype has more than one count but fewer than ten. The antigen it binds to is not known. No clone much larger than this one lies a single base away; base qualities are absent. The sample comes from a study of human T cells and chemical hapten exposure (dated by TCRdb to the early 2020s). As for the study more broadly: For sensitization, 2% DPC in acetone was applied to a roughly 2 cm by roughly 2 cm area of upper inner arm skin. Blood samples were taken from patients before sensitization (week 0) and at 2, 6 and about 24 weeks after DPC sensitization. Throughout the approximately 22-week study period, patients were also given weekly therapeutic DPC doses on the scalp. The study tracked peripheral blood TCR repertoire changes in vivo during primary and secondary sensitization to the hapten diphenylcyclopropenone (DPC) in alopecia patients. Alopecia areata with under or over 50% scalp involvement, alopecia totalis and alopecia universalis were represented in the patient cohort, which was mostly female. Libraries were combined into a pool for sequencing, and differences in TCR yield between samples came mainly from small differences in library volumes within the pool. Twenty-nine alopecia patients provided blood for TCR sequencing at one to four time points (pre-sensitization, 2, 6 and 24 weeks). Patch testing was performed on the upper back with Finn chambers containing 0.01% DPC, and the patch tests were scored after 6 days according to International Contact Dermatitis Research Group standards. Study-wide conclusions, independent of this receptor: Alopecia, a presumed autoimmune disease, was present in all patients, so the immune response of the patients might differ from that of healthy individuals. Expanded TCRs formed significantly more large CDR3 similarity clusters than pre-sensitization or healthy control sets, consistent with antigen-driven responses. DPC sensitization did not change the number of TCRs with a frequency above 1 in 1000, and there was no evidence of changes in global repertoire structure. Repeated subsampling changed both the strength of the expansion versus patch-test correlation and the threshold at which that correlation became significant. Patch test score correlated positively with the number of PT1 expanded TCRs, reaching significance at thresholds 8, 16 and 32 but not at 4.

The CDR3 measures 11 amino acids from cysteine to phenylalanine. Of the read, only the CDR3 DNA is kept; its 33 bases are in frame from base 1. V lost 3 bases and J lost 13 bases; the stretch between them is 12 bases long. The time point label on this specimen signifies: patch test 2, 6 weeks after DPC sensitization. What the treatment or condition label conveys for this sample: therapeutic diphenylcyclopropenone sensitization with weekly scalp DPC. Blood at each patch-test visit was drawn before the patch test was applied. Patients were considered eligible if aged 18 to 70, diagnosed with alopecia and deemed suitable for DPC therapy, and patients were excluded if pregnant. Total RNA was extracted from unfractionated whole blood collected in Tempus Blood RNA tubes. Library generation was performed with RACE. The sequencer listed for this sample is NextSeq 500. During library preparation, unique molecular identifiers were attached to individual cDNA molecules so that TCRs could be counted quantitatively and reproducibly. Both TCR alpha and TCR beta chains were sequenced from each blood RNA sample. Per the source publication's procedure: The median number of TCRs per sample was some 100,000, ranging from about 20,000 to 690,600. The Decombinator software suite was used to annotate the V, J and CDR3 of the TCR reads. Every sample was subsampled to the same number of TCRs (28,000) for the PS versus PT1 abundance plots. Expanded TCRs were defined as absent before sensitization and observed at least eight times at the 2-week time point. The raw public reads went through TCRdb reprocessing: fastp at Q25, MiXCR clone calling, in-frame beta chains kept. A single entry per CDR3 protein holds the most common genes and DNA from its merged rows. These V and J calls derive from TCRdb rather than the authors' analysis. For this sample the table gives about 80,000 distinct CDR3 sequences, of which roughly 12% were detected only once. In total, the top ten clones hold 1.6% of the sample.

Here the sequenced sample was whole blood, taken in connection with sensitization to the hapten diphenylcyclopropenone (DPC). The rearranged chain carries TRBV12-3 or TRBV12-4 and TRBJ2-5; perhaps TRBD1 is the D gene, with 6 bases matching. The TCR comes from a man aged 18 to 29 with alopecia areata. Some clones in this sample may be carry-over from other donors' samples. At the DNA level, the sequence is TGTGCCAGCAGTTTTAGGGGGACCTGGTACTTC. Translated, it reads CASSFRGTWYF.